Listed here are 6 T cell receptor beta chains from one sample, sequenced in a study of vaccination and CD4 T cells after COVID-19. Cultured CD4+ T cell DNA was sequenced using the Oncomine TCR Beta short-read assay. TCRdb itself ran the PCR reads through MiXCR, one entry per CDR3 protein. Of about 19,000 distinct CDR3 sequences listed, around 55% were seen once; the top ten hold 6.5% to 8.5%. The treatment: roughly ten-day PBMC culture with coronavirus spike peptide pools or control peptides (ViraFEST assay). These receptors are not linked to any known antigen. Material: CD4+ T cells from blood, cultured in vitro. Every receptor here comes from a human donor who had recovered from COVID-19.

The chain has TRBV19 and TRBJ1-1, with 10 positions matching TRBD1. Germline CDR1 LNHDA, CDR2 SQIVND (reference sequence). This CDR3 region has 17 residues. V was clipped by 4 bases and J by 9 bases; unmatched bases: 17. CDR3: CASSTTGTGDLSDKAFF. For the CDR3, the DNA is TGTGCCAGTAGTACCACCGGGACAGGGGACTTGTCCGACAAAGCTTTCTTT.

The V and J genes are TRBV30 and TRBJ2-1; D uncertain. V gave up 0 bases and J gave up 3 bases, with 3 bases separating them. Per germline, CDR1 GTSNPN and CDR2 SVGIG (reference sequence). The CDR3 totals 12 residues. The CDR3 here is CAWSVLYNEQFF. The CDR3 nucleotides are TGTGCCTGGAGTGTTCTCTACAATGAGCAGTTCTTC.

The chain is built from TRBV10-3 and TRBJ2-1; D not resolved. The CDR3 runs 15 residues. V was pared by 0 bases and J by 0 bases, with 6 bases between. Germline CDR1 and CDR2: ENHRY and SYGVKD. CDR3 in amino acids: CAISESDDSYNEQFF. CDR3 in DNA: TGTGCCATCAGTGAGTCAGATGACTCCTACAATGAGCAGTTCTTC.

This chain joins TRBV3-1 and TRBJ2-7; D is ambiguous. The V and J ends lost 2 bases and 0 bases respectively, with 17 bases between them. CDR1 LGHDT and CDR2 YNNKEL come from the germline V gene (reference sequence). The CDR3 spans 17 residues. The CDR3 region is CASSQSLGGFSSYEQYF. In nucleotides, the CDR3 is TGTGCCAGCAGCCAAAGTCTTGGCGGCTTTAGCTCCTACGAGCAGTACTTC.

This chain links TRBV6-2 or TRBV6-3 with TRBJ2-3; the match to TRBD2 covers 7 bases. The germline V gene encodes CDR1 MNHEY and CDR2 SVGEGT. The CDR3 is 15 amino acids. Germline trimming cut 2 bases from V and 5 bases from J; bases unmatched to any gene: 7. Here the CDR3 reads CASSYGAGVQDTQYF. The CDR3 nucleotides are TGTGCCAGCAGTTACGGGGCGGGAGTCCAAGATACGCAGTATTTT.

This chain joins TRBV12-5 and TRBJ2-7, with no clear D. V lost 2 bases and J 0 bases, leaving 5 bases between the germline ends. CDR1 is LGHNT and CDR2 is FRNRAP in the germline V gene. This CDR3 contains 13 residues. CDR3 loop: CASGLTVSYEQYF. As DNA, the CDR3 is TGTGCTAGTGGTTTGACTGTCTCCTACGAGCAGTACTTC. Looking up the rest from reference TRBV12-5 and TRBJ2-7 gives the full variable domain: DARVTQTPRHKVTEMGQEVTMRCQPILGHNTVFWYRQTMMQGLELLAYFRNRAPLDDSGMPKDRFSAEMPDATLATLKIQPSEPRDSAVYFCASGLTVSYEQYFGPGTRLTVT.